These T cell receptor beta chains were read from a single sample in a study of blood T cell repertoires in COVID-19. Clones were sequenced by immunoSEQ multiplex PCR, and TCRdb holds only the in-frame ones, with some missing. The sample lists approximately 480,000 clones; roughly 89% were seen once. Input material: peripheral blood. Receptors were obtained from a man between 18 and 35 years old with COVID-19, enrolled during active disease. Each CDR3 is given without its conserved first and last residue. Expanded clones get a size class; other rows say once, few or many, or leave the size out.

clone_size j_call v_call cdr3_aa
. TRBJ2-1 TRBV5-1 ASSAGLAGGRGSYNEQF
. TRBJ1-5 TRBV3-1/TRBV3-2 ASSPASGTGGDQPQH
. TRBJ2-7 TRBV6-5 ASSYSGLESDEQY
. TRBJ2-7 TRBV5-1 ASSVDRAYEQY
. TRBJ2-1 TRBV6-1 ASSEAQGFRQF
. TRBJ2-1 TRBV4-1 ASSRKTSGSIYEQF
. TRBJ1-1 TRBV10-1 ASSESTGAVAEAF
. TRBJ2-7 TRBV3-1/TRBV3-2 ASSLSAETYEQY
. TRBJ1-6 TRBV5-1 ASSFDRGNSPLH
. TRBJ2-7 TRBV5-1 ASSPRGGRMHEQY
. TRBJ2-1 TRBV5-1 ASSLWFDSDNEQF
once TRBJ2-7 TRBV7-2 ASSRDRGGEQY
. TRBJ1-4 TRBV18 ASSRRDIVTNEKLF
once TRBJ2-1 TRBV4-1 ASSQDSPLAGTYNEQF
. TRBJ2-7 TRBV2 ASSKRLAGATEQY
. TRBJ1-1 TRBV6-6 ASSSQGDTEAF
once TRBJ2-7 TRBV6-5 ASRRDRGYEQY
. TRBJ2-5 TRBV5-4 ASSLDRQETQY
. TRBJ2-1 TRBV3-1/TRBV3-2 ASSQDVGGEQF
once TRBJ2-1 TRBV2 ASSGLGPIELEF
. TRBJ1-6 TRBV27 ASSLSGSSYNSPLH
. TRBJ2-3 TRBV29-1 SVPFTGVSTDTQY
. TRBJ2-6 TRBV5-6 ASSLRWALGSGANVLT
. TRBJ1-2 TRBV21-1 ASKSKPRGNGYGYT
. TRBJ1-5 TRBV30 AWRFTGQVNQPQH
once TRBJ2-1 TRBV12-3/TRBV12-4 ASSRQGTEQF
once TRBJ1-6 TRBV18 ASSPSGTYNSPLH
once TRBJ2-3 TRBV2 ASSEISGADTQY
. TRBJ2-1 TRBV24-1 ATSGQSSESSYNEQF
. TRBJ2-5 TRBV5-1 ASSLGTGTPVGETQY
. TRBJ2-1 TRBV24-1 ATSPGQGTDEQF
. TRBJ2-7 TRBV11-3 ASSRDRVYEQY
. TRBJ1-2 TRBV2 ASERLKGQKHYGYT
. TRBJ2-1 TRBV25-1 ASSGDSNEQF
. TRBJ1-1 TRBV5-1 ASSTARRDTEAF
. TRBJ2-3 TRBV19 ASSFRGLAGRRGDTQY
. TRBJ2-5 TRBV7-9 ASSKVGLAETLETQY
few TRBJ2-7 TRBV12-5 ASGLGAGGNGQY
. TRBJ2-1 TRBV19 ASSFPGSEQF
. TRBJ1-5 TRBV29-1 SCTGDSNQPQH
few TRBJ1-3 TRBV18 ASSPRSSSGNTIY
few TRBJ2-1 TRBV28 ASSSGGGGNYVNEQF